This T cell receptor beta chain was obtained from a study of regulatory T cells in long-lasting Graves disease. This clonotype appeared many times. The germline V gene encodes CDR1 SGHTA and CDR2 FQGNSA. The CDR3 is 14 amino acids. With 7 bases clipped from V and 6 bases from J, the junction kept 9 bases outside the gene matches. Sequencing libraries for TCR beta were prepared with iRepertoire HTBI primers and Arm-PCR of CDR3 regions. TCRdb re-called the multiplex PCR reads through MiXCR, storing one row per CDR3 protein. This sample has around 460,000 distinct CDR3 sequences, with under 25% found just once. Time point indicated: persistent/refractory GD, antithyroid drugs over 5 years with positive TRAb. Researchers made the TCR library from RNA that was extracted from PBMCs.

This receptor was taken from a female donor with Graves disease. V and J are TRBV7-2 and TRBJ1-2; TRBD1 matches 9 bases. This material consisted of peripheral blood mononuclear cells (PBMCs), taken when the disease was refractory, from a patient treated with antithyroid drugs. The CDR3 DNA is TGTGCCAGCAACCTCCGGGACAGGGCCAATGGCTACACCTTC. It encodes CASNLRDRANGYTF.